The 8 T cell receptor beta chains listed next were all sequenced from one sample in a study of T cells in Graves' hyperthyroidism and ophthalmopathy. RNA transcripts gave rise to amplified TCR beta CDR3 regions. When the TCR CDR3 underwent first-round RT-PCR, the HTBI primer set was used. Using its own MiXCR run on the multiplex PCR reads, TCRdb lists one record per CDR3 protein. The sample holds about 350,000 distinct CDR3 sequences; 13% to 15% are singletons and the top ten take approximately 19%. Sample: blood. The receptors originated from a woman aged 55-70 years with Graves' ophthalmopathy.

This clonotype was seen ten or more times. The CDR3 reads CSARAPTDRGETQYF. CDR3 nucleotides: TGCAGTGCTAGAGCTCCAACGGACAGGGGAGAGACCCAGTACTTC. The rearrangement joins TRBV20-1 to TRBJ2-5; TRBD1 matches 9 bases. V was clipped by 1 base and J by 4 bases; unmatched bases: 7. CDR1 is DFQATT and CDR2 is SNEGSKA in the germline V gene (reference sequence). There are 15 residues in the CDR3.

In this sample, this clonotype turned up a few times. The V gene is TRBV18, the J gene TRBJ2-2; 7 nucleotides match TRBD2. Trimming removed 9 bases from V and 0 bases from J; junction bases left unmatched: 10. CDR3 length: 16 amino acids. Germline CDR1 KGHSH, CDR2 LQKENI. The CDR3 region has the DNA TGTGCCAGTCAAGACAATGGGGGGGCGAACACCGGGGAGCTGTTTTTT. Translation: CASQDNGGANTGELFF. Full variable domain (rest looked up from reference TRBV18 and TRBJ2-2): NAGVMQNPRHLVRRRGQEARLRCSPMKGHSHVYWYRQLPEEGLKFMVYLQKENIIDESGMPKERFSAEFPKEGPSILRIQQVVRGDSAAYFCASQDNGGANTGELFFGEGSRLTVL.

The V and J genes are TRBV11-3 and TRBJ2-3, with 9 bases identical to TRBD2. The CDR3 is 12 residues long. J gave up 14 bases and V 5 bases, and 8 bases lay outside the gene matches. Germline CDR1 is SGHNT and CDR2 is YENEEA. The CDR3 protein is CASSPLAGPSYF. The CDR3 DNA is TGTGCCAGCAGCCCACTAGCGGGCCCATCGTATTTT.

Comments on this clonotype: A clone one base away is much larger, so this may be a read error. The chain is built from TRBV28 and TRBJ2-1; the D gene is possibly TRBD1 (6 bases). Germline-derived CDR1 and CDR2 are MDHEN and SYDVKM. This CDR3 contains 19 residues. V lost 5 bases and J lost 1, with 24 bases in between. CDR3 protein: CASSATLYRARASYNEQFF. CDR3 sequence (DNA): TGTGCCAGCAGTGCGACCCTATACAGGGCTCGAGCGTCCTACAATGAGCAGTTCTTC. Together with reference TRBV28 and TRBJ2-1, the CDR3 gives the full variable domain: DVKVTQSSRYLVKRTGEKVFLECVQDMDHENMFWYRQDPGLGLRLIYFSYDVKMKEKGDIPEGYSVSREKKERFSLILESASTNQTSMYLCASSATLYRARASYNEQFFGPGTRLTVL.

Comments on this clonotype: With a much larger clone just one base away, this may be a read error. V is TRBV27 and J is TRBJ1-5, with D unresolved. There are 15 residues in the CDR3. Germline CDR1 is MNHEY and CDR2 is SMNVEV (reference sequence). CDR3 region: CAISLSAWNRQPQHF. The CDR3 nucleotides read TGTGCCATCAGTTTATCGGCCTGGAACCGCCAGCCCCAGCATTTT.

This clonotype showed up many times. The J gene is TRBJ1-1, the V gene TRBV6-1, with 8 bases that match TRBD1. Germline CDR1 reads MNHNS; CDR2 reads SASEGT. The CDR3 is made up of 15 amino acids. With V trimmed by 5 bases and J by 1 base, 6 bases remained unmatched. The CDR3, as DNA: TGTGCCAGCAGTCGCCCGGGACAGGCGAACACTGAAGCTTTCTTT. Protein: CASSRPGQANTEAFF.

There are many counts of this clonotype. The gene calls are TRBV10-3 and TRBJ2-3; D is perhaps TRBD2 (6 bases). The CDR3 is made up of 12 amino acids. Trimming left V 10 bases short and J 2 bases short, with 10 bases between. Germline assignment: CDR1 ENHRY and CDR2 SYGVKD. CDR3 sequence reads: CATTGLTDTQYF. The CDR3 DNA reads TGTGCCACCACGGGACTCACAGATACGCAGTATTTT.

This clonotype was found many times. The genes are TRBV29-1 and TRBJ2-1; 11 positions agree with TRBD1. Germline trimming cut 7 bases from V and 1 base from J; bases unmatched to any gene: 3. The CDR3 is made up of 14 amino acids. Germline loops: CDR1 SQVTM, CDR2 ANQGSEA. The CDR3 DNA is TGCAGCGGTAGGGACAGGGGGTCCTACAATGAGCAGTTCTTC. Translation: CSGRDRGSYNEQFF.